This TCR beta chain was identified in a study of glioma-infiltrating T cells after dendritic cell vaccination. For the study at large: Between about 2002 and 2012, patients got autologous tumor lysate-pulsed dendritic cell vaccines.

TCRB CDR3 was amplified from 2 ug genomic DNA or less. Libraries were prepared by immunoSEQ multiplex PCR; TCRdb keeps only in-frame clonotypes and omits some of them. Among around 78,000 clones listed, 85% were seen once. Time point defined: after dendritic cell vaccination, including at tumor progression/relapse. None of the glioblastoma patients had an isocitrate dehydrogenase mutation. PBMC were collected before vaccination, two weeks after the third vaccination, and at progression. The V and J ends lost 3 bases and 4 bases respectively, with 3 bases between them. Germline V gives CDR1 SEHNR, CDR2 FQNEAQ (reference sequence). This CDR3 contains 11 residues.

The sequencing here drew on blood, taken after dendritic cell vaccination. The clonotype originates from a human donor with glioblastoma. V usage is TRBV7-9 and J usage is TRBJ1-2; D gene uncertain. CDR3 loop: CASSLSYGYTF. The CDR3, as DNA: TGTGCCAGCAGCTTGAGCTATGGCTACACCTTC. Drawing the rest from reference TRBV7-9 and TRBJ1-2, the complete variable domain is DTGVSQNPRHKITKRGQNVTFRCDPISEHNRLYWYRQTLGQGPEFLTYFQNEAQLEKSRLLSDRFSAERPKGSFSTLEIQRTEQGDSAMYLCASSLSYGYTFGSGTRLTVV.